This TCR beta chain was obtained from a study of blood T cell repertoires in COVID-19. About the research overall: Whether acute or convalescent, the COVID-19 samples came from the United States, Italy and Spain. The cDNA or gDNA used as material had been derived from T cells, B-cell-depleted T cells, or PBMCs.

This clone was seen only once. Authors' analysis steps: Amplification of reference gene primers provided the estimated nucleated cell counts. Only in-frame clones appear in the TCRdb table, and some are missing; sequencing was by immunoSEQ multiplex PCR. V, J and clone size reflect that table, while D and trimming were determined from the DNA. The sample yields roughly 140,000 clones, 70% to 90% seen once. The receptor was isolated from a woman aged 40 to 50 with active or convalescent COVID-19. Input material: peripheral blood.

CDR3 coding DNA: TGTGCCAGCAGTGACCTCCTGGGGAGCAAAAACATTCAGTACTTC. Protein sequence: CASSDLLGSKNIQYF. The rearrangement uses TRBV6-1 and TRBJ2-4, with a possible D match to TRBD2 (5 bases). CDR1 and CDR2 from the germline V gene are MNHNS and SASEGT. There are 15 residues in the CDR3. The V gene lost 3 bases and the J gene lost 3 bases, with 12 bases spanning the gap.